A selection of T cell receptor beta chains follows, all from one sample in a study of blood T cells in healthy people across ages. TCRdb reprocessed the 5' RACE reads via MiXCR and lists one record per CDR3 protein. This table holds about 720,000 distinct CDR3 sequences, over 20% found once. The specimen was blood. The receptors come from a man aged 65 to 79 in good health. Each CDR3 is given with its conserved first and last residue. Each record gives: V gene, D gene, clone size, CDR3 length, J gene, CDR3 DNA, CDR3 protein. A D gene is named only where the DNA matches it firmly. The size of a clone is reported for some rows only, either as once, few or many, or as a class for expanded clones.

V gene: TRBV18
D gene: .
clone size: many
CDR3 length: 13
J gene: TRBJ2-5
CDR3 DNA: TGTGCCAGCTCACGCGGAGGGGAAGAGACCCAGTACTTC
CDR3 protein: CASSRGGEETQYF

V gene: TRBV6-6
D gene: .
clone size: .
CDR3 length: 14
J gene: TRBJ1-5
CDR3 DNA: TGTGCCAGCAGTCGCGGGTCGGGGAATCAGCCCCAGCATTTT
CDR3 protein: CASSRGSGNQPQHF

V gene: TRBV3-1
D gene: .
clone size: .
CDR3 length: 15
J gene: TRBJ2-1
CDR3 DNA: TGTGCCAGCACCAGTAGCGGAAGCTCCTACAATGAGCAGTTCTTC
CDR3 protein: CASTSSGSSYNEQFF

V gene: TRBV11-3
D gene: .
clone size: once
CDR3 length: 15
J gene: TRBJ2-5
CDR3 DNA: TGTGCCAGTAACCAACCATCGGGGGACCAAAAGACCCAGTACTTC
CDR3 protein: CASNQPSGDQKTQYF

V gene: TRBV4-1
D gene: TRBD2
clone size: .
CDR3 length: 16
J gene: TRBJ2-7
CDR3 DNA: TGCGCCAGCAGCCAAGATCGGACTAGCGTTTCCTACGAGCAGTACTTC
CDR3 protein: CASSQDRTSVSYEQYF

V gene: TRBV12-3/TRBV12-4
D gene: TRBD2
clone size: .
CDR3 length: 15
J gene: TRBJ2-7
CDR3 DNA: TGTGCCAGCAGTCCCCGCCAGCGGGGGGTAGGCGAGCAGTACTTC
CDR3 protein: CASSPRQRGVGEQYF

V gene: TRBV21-1
D gene: .
clone size: few
CDR3 length: 14
J gene: TRBJ2-7
CDR3 DNA: TGTGCCAGCAGCAAAGGGAGGGTTCCCTACGAGCAGTACTTC
CDR3 protein: CASSKGRVPYEQYF

V gene: TRBV18
D gene: TRBD1
clone size: .
CDR3 length: 14
J gene: TRBJ2-1
CDR3 DNA: TGTGCCAGCTCACCCCGACAGGGACCAAATGAGCAGTTCTTC
CDR3 protein: CASSPRQGPNEQFF

V gene: TRBV12-3/TRBV12-4
D gene: TRBD2
clone size: few
CDR3 length: 15
J gene: TRBJ2-5
CDR3 DNA: TGTGCCAGCACCCGCTACGAAGCGGGAGGAGAGACCCAGTACTTC
CDR3 protein: CASTRYEAGGETQYF

V gene: TRBV5-1
D gene: .
clone size: .
CDR3 length: 13
J gene: TRBJ1-2
CDR3 DNA: TGCGCCAGCAGCCGATATGACAGCTATGGCTACACCTTC
CDR3 protein: CASSRYDSYGYTF

V gene: TRBV29-1
D gene: .
clone size: .
CDR3 length: 11
J gene: TRBJ2-1
CDR3 DNA: TGCAGCGTCCGTACGGGGGATCCGCAGTTCTTC
CDR3 protein: CSVRTGDPQFF

V gene: TRBV7-2
D gene: .
clone size: .
CDR3 length: 13
J gene: TRBJ2-2
CDR3 DNA: TGTGCCAGCAGGATAATCGGTTTCGGGGAGCTGTTTTTT
CDR3 protein: CASRIIGFGELFF

V gene: TRBV20-1
D gene: TRBD2
clone size: few
CDR3 length: 15
J gene: TRBJ2-3
CDR3 DNA: TGCAGTGCAACACTAGCGGGGTTCTCCACAGATACGCAGTATTTT
CDR3 protein: CSATLAGFSTDTQYF

V gene: TRBV7-3
D gene: .
clone size: few
CDR3 length: 15
J gene: TRBJ2-1
CDR3 DNA: TGTGCCAGCAGCGAGACGGGGGCGGCGTACAATGAGCAGTTCTTC
CDR3 protein: CASSETGAAYNEQFF

V gene: TRBV14
D gene: TRBD1
clone size: once
CDR3 length: 15
J gene: TRBJ1-2
CDR3 DNA: TGTGCCAGCAGCCGGACAGGGGGCAACATAGGTGGCTACACCTTC
CDR3 protein: CASSRTGGNIGGYTF

V gene: TRBV2
D gene: TRBD2
clone size: few
CDR3 length: 15
J gene: TRBJ2-1
CDR3 DNA: TGTGCCAGCGCACGCGGGGGGAGCTCCTACAATGAGCAGTTCTTC
CDR3 protein: CASARGGSSYNEQFF

V gene: TRBV7-6
D gene: TRBD2
clone size: many
CDR3 length: 19
J gene: TRBJ2-1
CDR3 DNA: TGTGCCAGCAGCTTAACTGTTACATCCAGCGGGGGGCCATGGGATGAGCAGTTCTTC
CDR3 protein: CASSLTVTSSGGPWDEQFF

V gene: TRBV3-1
D gene: .
clone size: many
CDR3 length: 12
J gene: TRBJ2-5
CDR3 DNA: TGTGCCAGCAGCCAAGGTAGAGAGACCCAGTACTTC
CDR3 protein: CASSQGRETQYF

V gene: TRBV21-1
D gene: .
clone size: few
CDR3 length: 15
J gene: TRBJ1-1
CDR3 DNA: TGTGCCAGCAGCAAAGCGCATGAGACAGGGGGCTTGGCTTTCTTT
CDR3 protein: CASSKAHETGGLAFF

V gene: TRBV12-3/TRBV12-4
D gene: .
clone size: .
CDR3 length: 14
J gene: TRBJ1-4
CDR3 DNA: TGTGCCAGCAGTCTCTCGGACGTGCCGAGAAAACTGTTTTTT
CDR3 protein: CASSLSDVPRKLFF

V gene: TRBV6-1
D gene: TRBD2
clone size: few
CDR3 length: 16
J gene: TRBJ2-5
CDR3 DNA: TGTGCCAGCAGTGAAAGGCGGCTAGCGGGAACTGAGACCCAGTACTTC
CDR3 protein: CASSERRLAGTETQYF

V gene: TRBV19
D gene: .
clone size: .
CDR3 length: 12
J gene: TRBJ2-3
CDR3 DNA: TGTGCCAGTAGTATAAACACAGATACGCAGTATTTT
CDR3 protein: CASSINTDTQYF

V gene: TRBV12-3/TRBV12-4
D gene: TRBD1
clone size: .
CDR3 length: 14
J gene: TRBJ1-5
CDR3 DNA: TGTGCCAGCAGCGGGGACAGGAGATACCAGCCCCAGCATTTT
CDR3 protein: CASSGDRRYQPQHF

V gene: TRBV7-2
D gene: TRBD2
clone size: .
CDR3 length: 16
J gene: TRBJ2-1
CDR3 DNA: TGTGCCAGCAGCTTAGGGAGCGGGAGTGCATACAATGAGCAGTTCTTC
CDR3 protein: CASSLGSGSAYNEQFF

V gene: TRBV5-8
D gene: TRBD1
clone size: .
CDR3 length: 15
J gene: TRBJ2-2
CDR3 DNA: TGTGCCAGCAGCTTCTACAGGGGGTTCACCGGGGAGCTGTTTTTT
CDR3 protein: CASSFYRGFTGELFF

V gene: TRBV29-1
D gene: TRBD2
clone size: .
CDR3 length: 12
J gene: TRBJ2-5
CDR3 DNA: TGCAGCGTTGAACAGGGAGGGAAGACCCAGTACTTC
CDR3 protein: CSVEQGGKTQYF

V gene: TRBV10-3
D gene: .
clone size: few
CDR3 length: 13
J gene: TRBJ1-2
CDR3 DNA: TGTGCCATCTCCGGGGGGACCGGCAATGGCTACACCTTC
CDR3 protein: CAISGGTGNGYTF

V gene: TRBV20-1
D gene: .
clone size: .
CDR3 length: 13
J gene: TRBJ2-5
CDR3 DNA: TGCAGTGCCCCAAGGGGGTACCAAGAGACCCAGTACTTC
CDR3 protein: CSAPRGYQETQYF

V gene: TRBV2
D gene: .
clone size: few
CDR3 length: 14
J gene: TRBJ2-6
CDR3 DNA: TGTGCCAGCACCTTACTCTCTGGGGCCAACGTCCTGACTTTC
CDR3 protein: CASTLLSGANVLTF

V gene: TRBV6-2/TRBV6-3
D gene: TRBD2
clone size: .
CDR3 length: 16
J gene: TRBJ2-2
CDR3 DNA: TGTGCCAGCAGTTATCTTCTAGCGGGAGATGTCGGGGAGCTGTTTTTT
CDR3 protein: CASSYLLAGDVGELFF

V gene: TRBV3-1
D gene: TRBD1
clone size: .
CDR3 length: 15
J gene: TRBJ2-5
CDR3 DNA: TGTGCCAGCAGCGAACCACAGGGGTCCGGGGAGACCCAGTACTTC
CDR3 protein: CASSEPQGSGETQYF

V gene: TRBV9
D gene: TRBD1
clone size: .
CDR3 length: 15
J gene: TRBJ1-1
CDR3 DNA: TGTGCCAGCAGCGTACCGACAGGGGACTTAAGTGAAGCTCTCTTT
CDR3 protein: CASSVPTGDLSEALF

V gene: TRBV20-1
D gene: .
clone size: .
CDR3 length: 12
J gene: TRBJ1-1
CDR3 DNA: TGCAGTGCTAGAACCCCCCAGGTTGAAGCTTTCTTT
CDR3 protein: CSARTPQVEAFF

V gene: TRBV7-9
D gene: .
clone size: few
CDR3 length: 14
J gene: TRBJ1-1
CDR3 DNA: TGTGCCAGCAGCTTTTTACTTGGCACGGCTGAAGCTTTCTTT
CDR3 protein: CASSFLLGTAEAFF

V gene: TRBV28
D gene: TRBD1
clone size: few
CDR3 length: 14
J gene: TRBJ2-2
CDR3 DNA: TGTGCCAGCACCGGACAGGCACGCACCGGGGAGCTGTTTTTT
CDR3 protein: CASTGQARTGELFF

V gene: TRBV6-6
D gene: .
clone size: .
CDR3 length: 14
J gene: TRBJ1-1
CDR3 DNA: TGTGCCAGCAGTTACCCGACAGTGAACACTGAAGCTTTCTTT
CDR3 protein: CASSYPTVNTEAFF

V gene: TRBV28
D gene: TRBD1
clone size: few
CDR3 length: 13
J gene: TRBJ2-7
CDR3 DNA: TGTGCCAGCAGGAGGACAGGACCCTACGAGCAGTACTTC
CDR3 protein: CASRRTGPYEQYF

V gene: TRBV7-9
D gene: TRBD2
clone size: many
CDR3 length: 15
J gene: TRBJ2-1
CDR3 DNA: TGTGCCAGCAGCAGAGCGGGAACCCCATCCAATGAGCAGTTCTTC
CDR3 protein: CASSRAGTPSNEQFF

V gene: TRBV10-3
D gene: .
clone size: few
CDR3 length: 14
J gene: TRBJ1-5
CDR3 DNA: TGTGCCACACAGACAGGTGTAAGCAATCAGCCCCAGCATTTT
CDR3 protein: CATQTGVSNQPQHF

V gene: TRBV12-3/TRBV12-4
D gene: .
clone size: few
CDR3 length: 14
J gene: TRBJ2-7
CDR3 DNA: TGTGCCAGCAGTTTTCAACGAAGCTCCTACGAGCAGTACTTC
CDR3 protein: CASSFQRSSYEQYF

V gene: TRBV5-1
D gene: .
clone size: few
CDR3 length: 13
J gene: TRBJ2-5
CDR3 DNA: TGCGCCAGCAGCTCGCGCCCTGACTATCTCAAGTTCTTC
CDR3 protein: CASSSRPDYLKFF

V gene: TRBV7-9
D gene: .
clone size: .
CDR3 length: 14
J gene: TRBJ2-5
CDR3 DNA: TGTGCCAGCAGCAGGGACCCCAATAAAGAGACCCAGTACTTC
CDR3 protein: CASSRDPNKETQYF

V gene: TRBV12-3/TRBV12-4
D gene: .
clone size: .
CDR3 length: 14
J gene: TRBJ2-7
CDR3 DNA: TGTGCCAGCAGTTTAGGGCCACTAGCCGGGCGACAGTACTTC
CDR3 protein: CASSLGPLAGRQYF